These T cell receptor beta chains were read from a single sample in a study of cytomegalovirus exposure and HLA in healthy donors. Data came from immunoSEQ multiplex PCR; TCRdb stores just in-frame clones and leaves some out. This sample has about 94,000 clones, with about 7.6% found just once. The sequenced material came from PBMCs. These receptors were taken from a man aged 50 to 59 in good health and CMV-seronegative. Each CDR3 is given with its conserved first and last residue. A D gene is named only where the DNA matches it firmly. Some rows have no size entry. The others give once, few or many, or a class for an expanded clone.

clone size,D gene,J gene,V gene,CDR3 length,CDR3 DNA,CDR3 protein
.,TRBD2,TRBJ2-3,TRBV28,16,TGTGCCAGCAGTTCCTCACTAGCGTTTCGCACAGATACGCAGTATTTT,CASSSSLAFRTDTQYF
few,.,TRBJ2-3,TRBV5-1,16,TGCGCCAGCAGCTTGGTTGTCGGAGTTAGCACAGATACGCAGTATTTT,CASSLVVGVSTDTQYF
few,.,TRBJ2-1,TRBV5-1,18,TGCGCCAGTACGCCCTTGAAACAGGGGATCGGGAGAAGCCATGAGCAGTTCTTC,CASTPLKQGIGRSHEQFF
.,TRBD2,TRBJ2-3,TRBV7-8,16,TGTGCCAGCAGCTTAAGGCGGGGGACGGGGGCAGATACGCAGTATTTT,CASSLRRGTGADTQYF
.,TRBD1,TRBJ2-7,TRBV29-1,15,TGCAGCGTCGACGAGACAGGGTTAAAACGAGACGGGCAGTACTTC,CSVDETGLKRDGQYF
.,TRBD1,TRBJ2-2,TRBV25-1,15,TGTGCCAGCAGACCGGGACAGGGGAACACCGGGGAGCTGTTTTTT,CASRPGQGNTGELFF
.,TRBD1,TRBJ1-6,TRBV5-4,14,TGTGCCAGCAGCCCGGGACAGGCATTTTCACCCCTCCACTTT,CASSPGQAFSPLHF
few,.,TRBJ1-1,TRBV28,16,TGTGCCAGCAGTGCCCCAGTCGCCTCGGGGAACACTGAAGCTTTCTTT,CASSAPVASGNTEAFF
.,TRBD2,TRBJ2-5,TRBV2,14,TGTGCCAGCACCCTGACTAGCGGGAGCGAGACCCAGTACTTC,CASTLTSGSETQYF
few,TRBD1,TRBJ1-4,TRBV5-1,15,TGCGCCAGCAGCATCGGGACAGCAACTAATGAAAAACTGTTTTTT,CASSIGTATNEKLFF
few,TRBD1,TRBJ2-4,TRBV7-9,12,TGTGCCAGCCGACAGGGGGAGTACATTCAGTACTTC,CASRQGEYIQYF
.,TRBD1,TRBJ1-2,TRBV6-5,15,TGTGCCAGCAGTTACTCCGGGACAGGGGCTTATGGCTACACCTTC,CASSYSGTGAYGYTF
.,TRBD1,TRBJ2-7,TRBV25-1,14,TGTGCCAGCACCCCCCCGCAGGGGGTCGGAGGGCAGTACTTC,CASTPPQGVGGQYF
.,TRBD1,TRBJ1-1,TRBV6-1,14,TGTGCCAGCAGTTTCCGGGACAGGGTAACTGAAGCTTTCTTT,CASSFRDRVTEAFF
.,.,TRBJ2-7,TRBV6-1,16,TGTGCCAGCAGTGAAACGTGGGACTTGAGCTCCTACGAGCAGTACTTC,CASSETWDLSSYEQYF
many,TRBD2,TRBJ2-1,TRBV6-1,15,TGTGCCAGCAGGGCCGGGACTAGCTTCAACAATGAGCAGTTCTTC,CASRAGTSFNNEQFF
few,TRBD1,TRBJ2-2,TRBV2,13,TGTGCCAGCAGTGGGACAGGCGGCGGGGAGCTGTTTTTT,CASSGTGGGELFF
few,TRBD1,TRBJ2-7,TRBV25-1,17,TGTGCCAGCAGTCCCCCCCCCGGGACAGCGAGATCCTACGAGCAGTACTTC,CASSPPPGTARSYEQYF
.,.,TRBJ2-2,TRBV9,16,TGTGCCAGCAGCCCTTGGGACTCAGCGAACACCGGGGAGCTGTTTTTT,CASSPWDSANTGELFF
few,TRBD1,TRBJ2-7,TRBV9,16,TGTGCCAGCAGCGTAGAAGTGACAGGGGCGTTCTACGAGCAGTACTTC,CASSVEVTGAFYEQYF
.,TRBD1,TRBJ2-6,TRBV28,17,TGTGCCAGCAGTTTACGGACAGGCGGGTCTGGGGCCAACGTCCTGACTTTC,CASSLRTGGSGANVLTF
few,TRBD1,TRBJ1-2,TRBV6-5,12,TGTGCCAGCAGCTGGACAGGGGAGGGCTACACCTTC,CASSWTGEGYTF
few,.,TRBJ2-7,TRBV28,14,TGTGCCAGCAGTCACGCGACTCGTTCCTACGAGCAGTACTTC,CASSHATRSYEQYF
few,TRBD2,TRBJ2-5,TRBV10-2,13,TGCGCCAGCAGTGGGACTAGTAAAGAGACCCAGTACTTC,CASSGTSKETQYF
few,TRBD2,TRBJ2-1,TRBV5-4,15,TGTGCCAGCAGCTTGCCACTGGCGGGAGGCAATGAGCAGTTCTTC,CASSLPLAGGNEQFF
few,TRBD2,TRBJ2-1,TRBV5-4,14,TGTGCCAGCAGCTTGGCAGCGGGAGACAATGAGCAGTTCTTC,CASSLAAGDNEQFF
few,TRBD1,TRBJ1-1,TRBV7-2,14,TGTGCCAGCTGCACACGACAGGGGAACACTGAAGCTTTCTTT,CASCTRQGNTEAFF
.,.,TRBJ1-1,TRBV5-1,13,TGCGCCAGCAGCTTGGAACAGACAACTGAAGCTTTCTTT,CASSLEQTTEAFF
.,TRBD1,TRBJ2-3,TRBV10-2,16,TGCGCCAGCAGACAGACGGGACAGGGCTACACAGATACGCAGTATTTT,CASRQTGQGYTDTQYF
few,.,TRBJ2-5,TRBV20-1,11,TGCAGTGCTAACAGGGAAGAGACCCAGTACTTC,CSANREETQYF
.,.,TRBJ2-7,TRBV19,13,TGTGCCAGTAGTATAGTGGGAGCTTCCGAGCAGTACTTC,CASSIVGASEQYF
few,.,TRBJ1-1,TRBV28,15,TGTGCCAGCAGGGTCACAGGGACCCTGAACACTGAAGCTTTCTTT,CASRVTGTLNTEAFF
few,.,TRBJ2-1,TRBV5-1,14,TGCGCCAGCAGCTTTTCAGGGGACCACAATGAGCAGTTCTTC,CASSFSGDHNEQFF
.,TRBD1,TRBJ2-7,TRBV7-9,11,TGTGCCAGCAGCTCGGGACAGGGACAGTACTTC,CASSSGQGQYF
.,.,TRBJ2-5,TRBV2,12,TGTGCCAGGGGGGCACAGCAAGAGACCCAGTACTTC,CARGAQQETQYF
.,.,TRBJ1-5,TRBV5-1,13,TGCGCCAGCAGCTTTGCGGAAAATCAGCCCCAGCATTTT,CASSFAENQPQHF
few,.,TRBJ1-1,TRBV7-7,13,TGTGCTAGCAGCTCCAGTGAGAACACTGAAGCTTTCTTT,CASSSSENTEAFF
.,TRBD1,TRBJ2-7,TRBV6-1,13,TGTGCCAGCAGACCGGGACAGGACTACGAGCAGTACTTC,CASRPGQDYEQYF
few,.,TRBJ2-1,TRBV19,16,TGTGCCAGTAGTATTAGTGGCCCTAGCGTGGACAATGAGCAGTTCTTC,CASSISGPSVDNEQFF
.,.,TRBJ2-4,TRBV29-1,13,TGCAGCGTTACAGGAACGGCCAAAAACATTCAGTACTTC,CSVTGTAKNIQYF
few,TRBD2,TRBJ2-7,TRBV14,16,TGTGCCAGCAGCCAAGACTGGGGACTAGCGGGAGACGAGCAGTACTTC,CASSQDWGLAGDEQYF
.,.,TRBJ2-3,TRBV7-6,13,TGTGCCAGCAGCGTCGTGAGGGCAGATACGCAGTATTTT,CASSVVRADTQYF
medium-sized,.,TRBJ1-1,TRBV6-6,13,TGTGCCAGCAGTGAGCGGGGGAACACTGAAGCTTTCTTT,CASSERGNTEAFF
few,.,TRBJ2-5,TRBV18,11,TGTGCCAGCTCCTACCAAGAGACCCAGTACTTC,CASSYQETQYF
.,TRBD1,TRBJ1-6,TRBV5-8,15,TGTGCCAGCAGCTCCCGGGACAGGGGCTATTCACCCCTCCACTTT,CASSSRDRGYSPLHF
few,TRBD1,TRBJ1-5,TRBV15,13,TGTGCCACCAGCAGACTACAGGGGCAGCCCCAGCATTTT,CATSRLQGQPQHF
.,.,TRBJ1-1,TRBV6-5,13,TGTGCCAGCAGTCCGGCGGGTAACACTGAAGCTTTCTTT,CASSPAGNTEAFF
.,TRBD2,TRBJ2-7,TRBV9,14,TGTGCCAGCAGCGTAGCTCCTAGCGGCTACGAGCAGTACTTC,CASSVAPSGYEQYF
.,TRBD1,TRBJ1-1,TRBV6-6,14,TGTGCCAGCAGCCCCCCCGCAGGGACAGGGGAAGCTTTCTTT,CASSPPAGTGEAFF
.,TRBD1,TRBJ2-2,TRBV27,14,TGTGCCACTCGATCAGGGGGCGCCACCGGGGAGCTGTTTTTT,CATRSGGATGELFF
few,.,TRBJ1-4,TRBV19,14,TGTGCCAGCCGCCTCCGTGGAGTACATGAAAAACTGTTTTTT,CASRLRGVHEKLFF
.,TRBD1,TRBJ1-5,TRBV19,13,TGTGCCAGTAGTGACAGGGGGAATCAGCCCCAGCATTTT,CASSDRGNQPQHF
few,TRBD2,TRBJ2-7,TRBV19,15,TGTGCCAGTAGTATAGCGCTAGCGGAGTTCTACGAGCAGTACTTC,CASSIALAEFYEQYF
.,.,TRBJ1-1,TRBV18,16,TGTGCCAGCTCACCAGGGGGGGCCCGGATGAACACTGAAGCTTTCTTT,CASSPGGARMNTEAFF
few,.,TRBJ1-5,TRBV28,15,TGTGCCAGCAGTTTATACGGCGGGAGCAATCAGCCCCAGCATTTT,CASSLYGGSNQPQHF
.,.,TRBJ1-2,TRBV7-8,14,TGTGCCAGCAGCTTAGCGCACTCGGCGCGGGGCTACACCTTC,CASSLAHSARGYTF